The rows below give T cell receptor beta chains drawn from one sample of a study of T cells in Graves' hyperthyroidism and ophthalmopathy. TCRdb recomputed calls from the multiplex PCR reads with MiXCR, one row per CDR3 protein. The top ten hold approximately 44% of the sample, which has roughly 500,000 distinct CDR3 sequences, 46% seen once. The specimen was peripheral blood or thyroid tissue (not recorded which). These receptors all come from an adult woman with Graves' disease, either hyperthyroidism or ophthalmopathy (not recorded which). CDR3s include the opening cysteine and the closing phenylalanine or tryptophan. Fields, in order: D gene, J gene, V gene, CDR3 protein. D genes are given only for firm matches.

. | TRBJ1-1 | TRBV29-1 | CSVEGGEFYEQYFGPGTEAFF
. | TRBJ1-1 | TRBV7-9 | CASSLLRDIISMNTEAFF
. | TRBJ1-2 | TRBV29-1 | CSARVGVPSYGYTF
TRBD1 | TRBJ1-2 | TRBV5-6 | CASSLQGDRAGCTF
. | TRBJ2-7 | TRBV4-1 | CASSLRGGATSYEQYF
. | TRBJ2-7 | TRBV5-1 | CASSLAGGSYYEQYF
. | TRBJ2-7 | TRBV12-3/TRBV12-4 | CASSLLDYEQYF
TRBD2 | TRBJ2-7 | TRBV7-2 | CASSRKLAGGSYEQYF
. | TRBJ1-5 | TRBV7-2 | CASSLGFFQPQHF
. | TRBJ1-1 | TRBV19 | CATSTAGDTEAFF
. | TRBJ2-1 | TRBV28 | CASTTRGEQFF
TRBD1 | TRBJ2-7 | TRBV20-1 | CSARDVGQGSSYEQYF
TRBD2 | TRBJ2-2 | TRBV29-1 | CSVVPAGGSSGELFF
. | TRBJ2-5 | TRBV2 | CASNAGASRETQYF
. | TRBJ1-2 | TRBV20-1 | CSARSSFGDDGYTF
. | TRBJ2-7 | TRBV7-2 | CASSLNPSSEQYF
. | TRBJ1-1 | TRBV5-1 | CASSVETANTEAFF
TRBD1 | TRBJ1-4 | TRBV9 | CASSPGTGGDEKLFF
TRBD2 | TRBJ2-5 | TRBV7-7 | CASSGRASWDQETQYF
TRBD2 | TRBJ2-7 | TRBV29-1 | CSAHEPSGSIYEQYF
. | TRBJ1-5 | TRBV28 | CASRLIRGGYNQPQHF
TRBD1 | TRBJ2-7 | TRBV9 | CASSPVDRANSYEQYF
TRBD2 | TRBJ2-2 | TRBV20-1 | CSARDLGGRVGTGELFF
. | TRBJ1-2 | TRBV10-3 | CAIKTVARVSGYTF
. | TRBJ2-5 | TRBV20-1 | CSARDIRDLQETQYF
TRBD1 | TRBJ1-6 | TRBV15 | CATSRDRGGHSPLHF
TRBD1 | TRBJ2-7 | TRBV7-9 | CASSLRLDRGPTYEQYF
. | TRBJ1-1 | TRBV10-3 | CAISDYREAFF
TRBD1 | TRBJ1-2 | TRBV7-9 | CASSRDRQNKYGYTF
. | TRBJ2-5 | TRBV25-1 | CASSDHGGETQYF
TRBD2 | TRBJ2-5 | TRBV27 | CASSRGGETQYF
. | TRBJ1-6 | TRBV14 | CASSQGGIGNSPLHF
. | TRBJ2-7 | TRBV7-9 | CASSVWGEGKTYEQYF
TRBD1 | TRBJ2-7 | TRBV9 | CASSTQGQGYYEQYF
. | TRBJ2-2 | TRBV7-9 | CASSFEAAGELFF
TRBD1 | TRBJ2-2 | TRBV19 | CASSTQGAGELFF
TRBD2 | TRBJ2-5 | TRBV5-4 | CASSLERLAGGGETQYF
. | TRBJ2-6 | TRBV19 | CASSIDAPATSGANVLTF
. | TRBJ1-5 | TRBV19 | CASSILGGRNQPQHF
TRBD1 | TRBJ1-1 | TRBV29-1 | CSVLQLRQGKGENTEAFF
. | TRBJ1-1 | TRBV29-1 | CSVVSGGRNTEAFF
. | TRBJ2-7 | TRBV10-3 | CAISESGQPREQYF
TRBD2 | TRBJ2-5 | TRBV5-4 | CASRNRTSGRTETQYF
TRBD2 | TRBJ2-5 | TRBV25-1 | CASRNRLAGVDETQYF
. | TRBJ1-2 | TRBV20-1 | CSARIQGTGHTLYGYTF
. | TRBJ2-5 | TRBV2 | CASCFSQETQYF
. | TRBJ1-2 | TRBV20-1 | CSAIDGHSF
. | TRBJ2-7 | TRBV7-2 | CASILRGYEQYF
TRBD1 | TRBJ1-1 | TRBV19 | CASSIGTGIMNTEAFF
TRBD1 | TRBJ1-1 | TRBV7-9 | CASSSDRDGNTEAFF
TRBD1 | TRBJ2-7 | TRBV29-1 | CSVAGTGVSYEQYF
TRBD1 | TRBJ2-5 | TRBV10-3 | CAISAGTGTETQYF
. | TRBJ1-4 | TRBV5-5 | CASSPIWDWGVWDEKLFF
. | TRBJ2-5 | TRBV6-1 | CASSEGTQETQYF